Detailed here is one T cell receptor beta chain. The sample belongs to a study of cytomegalovirus exposure and HLA in healthy donors. Overall study context: A later analysis reported the 100 to 150 validation repertoires used the same platform as the 666 first-cohort repertoires.

The method was immunoSEQ multiplex PCR; TCRdb's version includes in-frame clones alone and lacks a portion of them. The sample yields around 170,000 clones, around nine tenths seen once. The germline V gene encodes CDR1 SGHRS and CDR2 YFSETQ. This CDR3 has 18 residues. Trimming at V came to 0 bases and at J to 5 bases, leaving 13 bases not matched to a gene. The donors formed part of the approximately 120-subject validation cohort, distinct from the roughly 640-subject first cohort. This TCR was recovered from a man aged 18 to 35 in good health and CMV-seronegative. The sequencing sample was made of PBMCs. The chain couples TRBV5-1 to TRBJ2-1; 8 nucleotides align to TRBD2. The DNA for the CDR3 is TGCGCCAGCAGCTTGGATTCACTCGGACTAGCAAAAGACAATGAGCAGTTCTTC. It is translated as CASSLDSLGLAKDNEQFF.